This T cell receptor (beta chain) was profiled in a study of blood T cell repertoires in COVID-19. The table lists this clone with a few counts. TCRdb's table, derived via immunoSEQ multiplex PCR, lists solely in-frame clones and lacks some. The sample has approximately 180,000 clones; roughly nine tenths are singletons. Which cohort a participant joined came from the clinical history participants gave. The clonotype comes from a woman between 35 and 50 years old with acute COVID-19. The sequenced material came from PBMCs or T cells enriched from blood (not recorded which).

This CDR3 is CASSDTGTGNYGYTF. In nucleotides, the CDR3 is TGTGCCAGCAGCGACACCGGGACAGGGAATTATGGCTACACCTTC. The chain is built from TRBV7-9 and TRBJ1-2, with TRBD1 matching over 9 bases. Losses at the gene ends were 5 bases for V and 5 bases for J; bases not matched to a gene: 9. CDR1 is SEHNR, CDR2 FQNEAQ, per germline (reference sequence). The CDR3 covers 15 residues.